One and the same sample provided the 18 T cell receptor beta chains below, sequenced in a study of T cell responses to AZD1222 COVID-19 vaccine. Sequenced by immunoSEQ multiplex PCR; TCRdb stores in-frame clones only, minus some. Of 100,000 or so clones in the sample, roughly nine tenths are singletons; the top ten hold 0.95% to 1.5%. The specimen comprised peripheral blood, sampled on day 0 of AZD1222 vaccination. All receptors come from an adult in good health.

The chain employs TRBV2 and TRBJ2-5; TRBD1 matches 7 bases. Germline assignment: CDR1 SNHLY and CDR2 FYNNEI. V shed 6 bases, J shed 2 bases, and the junction held 9 bases outside the gene matches. CDR3 size: 15 residues. CDR3 in amino acids: CASSPDRVVQETQYF. The CDR3 nucleotides read TGTGCCAGCAGCCCCGACAGGGTAGTACAAGAGACCCAGTACTTC.

The chain is built from TRBV5-1 and TRBJ1-1; TRBD1 agrees at 7 bases. The germline CDR1 and CDR2 sequences are SGHRS and YFSETQ. The CDR3 contains 14 residues. With V trimmed by 7 bases and J by 0 bases, 6 bases remained unmatched. CDR3 sequence: CASGRQGLNTEAFF. CDR3 DNA sequence: TGCGCCAGCGGAAGACAGGGATTGAACACTGAAGCTTTCTTT.

The genes are TRBV30 and TRBJ2-3; 8 bases line up with TRBD1. Trimming took 3 bases from V and 1 from J; bases not matched to a gene: 9. CDR1 and CDR2 (germline): GTSNPN, SVGIG (reference sequence). This CDR3 comprises 16 residues. The CDR3 reads CAWSALTGVGTDTQYF. The CDR3 nucleotides are TGTGCCTGGAGCGCCTTGACAGGGGTCGGCACAGATACGCAGTATTTT.

The chain uses TRBV5-6 and TRBJ1-2; TRBD1 is a possible D gene (5 bases). The germline gives CDR1 SGHDT, CDR2 YYEEEE. V was pared by 0 bases and J by 1 base, with 10 bases between. The CDR3 has 15 amino acids. The CDR3 DNA is TGTGCCAGCAGCTTGGTGAGGGGAAGTAACTATGGCTACACCTTC. As protein: CASSLVRGSNYGYTF. Combining the CDR3 with reference TRBV5-6 and TRBJ1-2 gives the whole variable domain DAGVTQSPTHLIKTRGQQVTLRCSPKSGHDTVSWYQQALGQGPQFIFQYYEEEERQRGNFPDRFSGHQFPNYSSELNVNALLLGDSALYLCASSLVRGSNYGYTFGSGTRLTVV.

The chain is built from TRBV6-5 and TRBJ1-6; maybe TRBD1 (6 bases). The ends were cut back, 4 bases at V and 7 bases at J, with 17 bases in the middle. Looked up from germline, CDR1 is MNHEY and CDR2 is SVGAGI. The CDR3 is made up of 16 amino acids. CDR3 sequence: CASSSRLRQVNSPLHF. CDR3 nucleotides: TGTGCCAGCAGTTCTAGGCTAAGACAGGTCAATTCACCCCTCCACTTT.

The V and J genes are TRBV10-3 and TRBJ2-5, with 7 bases lining up with TRBD2. Germline CDR1 is ENHRY and CDR2 is SYGVKD. This CDR3 comprises 13 residues. The ends lost 7 bases at V and 2 bases at J; junction bases unmatched: 4. CDR3 DNA sequence: TGTGCCATCAACGCGGGGGTACAAGAGACCCAGTACTTC. This gives the protein CAINAGVQETQYF.

The gene calls are TRBV7-9 and TRBJ2-2; 10 bases are a match to TRBD1. In germline, CDR1 is SEHNR, CDR2 FQNEAQ (reference sequence). Losses at the gene ends were 5 bases for V and 9 bases for J; bases not matched to a gene: 15. CDR3 length: 17 residues. For the CDR3, the DNA is TGTGCCAGCAGCCAGTTATCCTCCGGGACAGGGGCAAGGGAGCTGTTTTTT. Encoded protein: CASSQLSSGTGARELFF.

Only one count was recorded for this clone. The rearrangement joins TRBV21-1 to TRBJ2-2; the table's TRBD1 call for D was not verified on the DNA. TRBV21-1 is annotated as a pseudogene. This CDR3 is 16 amino acids long. The CDR3 DNA reads TGTGCCAGCAGCGCGGACAGGGGGCGCCGGACCGGGGAGCTGTTTTTT. This gives the protein CASSADRGRRTGELFF.

The chain links TRBV4-1 to TRBJ2-3; 9 bases are a match to TRBD1. The CDR3 sequence is 14 residues long. Trimming at V came to 4 bases and at J to 4 bases, leaving 3 bases not matched to a gene. Germline CDR1 and CDR2: MGHRA and YSYEKL. The CDR3 DNA follows: TGCGCCAGCAGCCTCGGGACAGGGCCAGATACGCAGTATTTT. Its translation is CASSLGTGPDTQYF.

V and J are TRBV28 and TRBJ2-3, with TRBD2 matching over 9 bases. This CDR3 is built from 18 residues. After removal of 5 bases from V and 2 bases from J, the junction contained 14 bases not matched to a gene. Germline V gives CDR1 MDHEN, CDR2 SYDVKM. The CDR3 here is CASSEPVGGRALTDTQYF. The CDR3, as DNA: TGTGCCAGCAGTGAGCCCGTCGGCGGGAGGGCCCTCACAGATACGCAGTATTTT.

This chain joins TRBV9 and TRBJ2-7; 8 bases map to TRBD2. Germline values: CDR1 SGDLS, CDR2 YYNGEE. V lost 5 bases to trimming and J lost 6 bases; unmatched junction nucleotides: 16. The CDR3 totals 16 residues. CDR3 residues: CASSLLSGPGGGEQYF. CDR3 DNA sequence: TGTGCCAGCAGTCTCCTTAGCGGGCCGGGAGGGGGCGAGCAGTACTTC. Full variable domain (rest looked up from reference TRBV9 and TRBJ2-7): DSGVTQTPKHLITATGQRVTLRCSPRSGDLSVYWYQQSLDQGLQFLIQYYNGEERAKGNILERFSAQQFPDLHSELNLSSLELGDSALYFCASSLLSGPGGGEQYFGPGTRLTVT.

The chain couples TRBV30 to TRBJ1-2; TRBD1 is a possible D gene (5 bases). V gave up 3 bases and J gave up 3 bases, with 11 bases separating them. Looked up from germline, CDR1 is GTSNPN and CDR2 is SVGIG (reference sequence). CDR3 length: 13 residues. CDR3 region: CAWSAGRDYGYTF. The DNA for the CDR3 is TGTGCCTGGAGCGCAGGGCGGGACTATGGCTACACCTTC.

The table lists this clone with a count of one. The V and J genes are TRBV9 and TRBJ2-1; maybe TRBD1 (6 bases). V lost 5 bases, J lost 3 bases, and 12 bases lay in between. CDR1 is SGDLS, CDR2 YYNGEE, per germline. The CDR3 has 14 residues. The CDR3 here is CASSARDIYNEQFF. The CDR3 bases are TGTGCCAGCAGTGCCCGGGACATCTACAATGAGCAGTTCTTC.

The rearrangement links TRBV7-2 to TRBJ2-6; D perhaps matches TRBD2 (5 bases). Germline values: CDR1 SGHTA, CDR2 FQGNSA. Trimming took off 4 bases at V and 4 bases at J, with 14 bases between the two ends. CDR3 length: 16 residues. DNA of the CDR3: TGTGCCAGCAGCTCTGGGCCCGGGGTCGGGGCCAACGTCCTGACTTTC. This sequence encodes CASSSGPGVGANVLTF.

This clone has a single count. The rearrangement links TRBV6-5 to TRBJ1-1; D call uncertain. CDR1 is MNHEY, CDR2 SVGAGI, per germline. V was pared by 0 bases and J by 5 bases, with 10 bases between. The CDR3 runs 14 residues. CDR3 nucleotides: TGTGCCAGCAGTTACTCGGAGGCAGAAACTGAAGCTTTCTTT. This gives the protein CASSYSEAETEAFF.

The V gene is TRBV11-2, the J gene TRBJ2-7; TRBD2 aligns across 8 bases. Trimming at V came to 1 base and at J to 0 bases, leaving 2 bases not matched to a gene. Germline-derived CDR1 and CDR2 are SGHAT and FQNNGV. The CDR3 contains 15 residues. The CDR3 protein is CASSLGGGTSYEQYF. The CDR3 DNA sequence: TGTGCCAGCAGCTTAGGCGGGGGGACCTCCTACGAGCAGTACTTC.

J is TRBJ1-6 and V is TRBV28; possible D gene TRBD1, 5 bases. Germline V gene lookup returns CDR1 MDHEN and CDR2 SYDVKM. Trimming removed 1 base at V and 9 bases at J, with 22 bases between. There are 18 residues in the CDR3. Here the CDR3 DNA reads TGTGCCAGCAGTTTATCCGGGACGGCATTAGGGGCGGGTTCACCCCTCCACTTT. It codes for CASSLSGTALGAGSPLHF.

The V gene is TRBV19, the J gene TRBJ1-1, with D possibly matching TRBD1 (5 bases). This CDR3 comprises 14 residues. Trimming pared 5 bases from V and 10 bases from J, leaving 20 bases between. CDR1 is LNHDA and CDR2 is SQIVND in the germline V gene (reference sequence). The CDR3 here is CASSSAGTLLGAFF. CDR3 in DNA: TGTGCCAGTAGTTCAGCCGGGACGTTGTTGGGAGCTTTCTTT.